This T cell receptor (beta chain) was observed in a study of blood T cells in healthy people across ages. Broader study findings: Compared with aged donors, long-lived donors showed fewer expanded clones, suggesting selection. Bulk PBMC profiling left naive and antigen-experienced comparisons inconclusive. There was a strong correlation between TCR beta diversity and naive T cell percentage.

J was trimmed by 7 bases and V by 4 bases; bases with no gene match: 18. This CDR3 spans 18 amino acids. Germline CDR1 and CDR2: MNHNS and SASEGT. Regarding this clonotype: Its antigen is not identified. This may come from a read error, since a much larger clone is one base off.

About 9.9 milliliters of peripheral blood were drawn from each donor. Sample-barcoded 5' priming and a J-beta primer mix drove a second PCR of about 7 to 11 cycles. From the 5' RACE reads, TCRdb called clonotypes with MiXCR, one entry per CDR3 protein. The repertoire holds more than 800,000 distinct CDR3 sequences, with more than 25% as singletons. The source of this sequence is a woman older than 75 in good health. Sequenced material: blood. The rearrangement uses TRBV6-1 and TRBJ2-7; TRBD2 aligns across 11 bases. CDR3 sequence (DNA): TGTGCCAGCAGTGGCGCAGCCCGACTAGCGGGGCCCTACAATGAGCAGTACTTC. It encodes CASSGAARLAGPYNEQYF.